The 32 T cell receptor beta chains below all came from one sample that was sequenced in a study of neurological immune-mediated disorders. TCRdb analysed the 5' RACE reads with MiXCR anew, one entry per CDR3 protein. The data contain almost 85,000 distinct CDR3 sequences, 2.5% to 3% of them singletons. Specimen: PBMCs. Receptors were obtained from a woman aged 30 to 39 with multiple sclerosis.

This clonotype was seen repeatedly, ten times or more. V usage is TRBV7-8 and J usage is TRBJ2-3; the D is unclear. CDR1 and CDR2 from the germline V gene are SGHVS and FQNEAQ. V was pared by 0 bases and J by 2 bases, with 15 bases between. The CDR3 is 17 residues long. CDR3 bases: TGTGCCAGCAGCTTAGCCGCCGGTACGGGTGCCACAGATACGCAGTATTTT. Its protein is CASSLAAGTGATDTQYF. The full variable domain, in which reference TRBV7-8 and TRBJ2-3 provide the parts outside the CDR3, is GAGVSQSPRYKVAKRGQDVALRCDPISGHVSLFWYQQALGQGPEFLTYFQNEAQLDKSGLPSDRFFAERPEGSVSTLKIQRTQQEDSAVYLCASSLAAGTGATDTQYFGPGTRLTVL.

This clonotype showed up many times. The genes are TRBV9 and TRBJ2-6; weak D call: TRBD1 (6 bases). With 2 bases removed from V and 0 bases from J, the gap between germline ends came to 9 bases. The CDR3 is 16 residues long. The germline CDR1 and CDR2 sequences are SGDLS and YYNGEE. CDR3 in DNA: TGTGCCAGCAGCGTTACAGGGTACTCTGGGGCCAACGTCCTGACTTTC. The encoded protein is CASSVTGYSGANVLTF.

This clonotype appeared many times. The CDR3: CASSFRESEKLFF. In nucleotides, the CDR3 is TGTGCCAGCAGTTTTCGAGAGTCTGAAAAACTGTTTTTT. The V and J genes are TRBV6-2 or TRBV6-3 and TRBJ1-4; no reliable D call. CDR1 is MNHEY and CDR2 is SVGEGT in the germline V gene. V lost 4 bases and J lost 7, with 10 bases in between. CDR3 length: 13 residues.

In its sample, this clonotype was seen many times. This chain uses TRBV15 with TRBJ2-5, with D possibly being TRBD2 (5 bases). The V end lost 8 bases, the J end lost 0 bases, and 10 bases lay between the germline ends. The CDR3 contains 13 residues. CDR1 and CDR2 (germline): LNHNV, YYDKDF (reference sequence). CDR3 coding DNA: TGTGCCACCGGGGAGCGGAACCAAGAGACCCAGTACTTC. This codes for CATGERNQETQYF.

This clonotype was recorded at least ten times. The chain links TRBV4-3 to TRBJ2-5, with a possible D match to TRBD1 (6 bases). There are 19 residues in the CDR3. Per germline, CDR1 LGHNA and CDR2 YSLEER. V was clipped by 0 bases and J by 1 base, with 21 bases between them. For the CDR3, the DNA is TGCGCCAGCAGCCAAGATCCAGGGGCCGGAGGATCGGGCCAAGAGACCCAGTACTTC. Encoded protein: CASSQDPGAGGSGQETQYF.

In its sample, this clonotype was seen many times. V usage is TRBV5-5 and J usage is TRBJ2-5; TRBD1 might be the D (6 bases). Germline V gene lookup returns CDR1 SGHKS and CDR2 YYEKEE (reference sequence). This CDR3 comprises 16 residues. V was trimmed by 1 base and J by 1 base, leaving 14 bases between them. The CDR3 DNA reads TGTGCCAGCAGCTTGACCGGGACAATTTTCCAAGAGACCCAGTACTTC. Translated: CASSLTGTIFQETQYF.

This clonotype was seen many times. This chain uses TRBV27 with TRBJ1-5; unclear D gene. V was trimmed by 2 bases and J by 10 bases, leaving 6 bases between them. This CDR3 has 11 amino acids. Germline CDR1 MNHEY, CDR2 SMNVEV (reference sequence). CDR3 protein: CASSLEGPQHF. The CDR3 nucleotides read TGTGCCAGCAGTTTAGAGGGACCCCAGCATTTT.

This clonotype occurred many times. V gene TRBV29-1 combines with J gene TRBJ1-1; 8 bases agree with TRBD1. This CDR3 has 14 amino acids. Trimming at V came to 1 base and at J to 4 bases, leaving 5 bases not matched to a gene. CDR1 is SQVTM and CDR2 is ANQGSEA in the germline V gene. CDR3: CSVEVTGGGTEAFF. CDR3 DNA: TGCAGCGTTGAAGTCACAGGGGGAGGCACTGAAGCTTTCTTT.

Many counts were recorded for this clonotype. CDR3 protein: CASSLKDRYGYTF. The DNA of the CDR3 is TGTGCCAGCAGCTTAAAAGACAGATACGGCTACACCTTC. The chain is built from TRBV7-3 and TRBJ1-2; the D gene is possibly TRBD1 (5 bases). Deletions cut 1 base from V and 8 bases from J, with 11 bases between. The germline CDR1 and CDR2 sequences are SGHTA and FQGTGA. This CDR3 contains 13 residues.

This clonotype occurred many times. The chain links TRBV20-1 to TRBJ2-5; D might be TRBD2 (6 bases). The germline V gene encodes CDR1 DFQATT and CDR2 SNEGSKA (reference sequence). The CDR3 runs to 13 residues. The V and J ends lost 3 bases and 5 bases respectively, with 13 bases between them. The CDR3 protein is CSASSLAWETQYF. The CDR3 DNA is TGCAGTGCTAGTTCTCTAGCGTGGGAGACCCAGTACTTC.

This clonotype was picked up many times. The chain is built from TRBV20-1 and TRBJ2-1, with 9 bases aligning to TRBD2. This CDR3 comprises 15 residues. V gave up 5 bases and J gave up 8 bases; unmatched junction bases: 13. Germline lookup yields CDR1 DFQATT and CDR2 SNEGSKA (reference sequence). CDR3 region: CSARFSGRGVHEQFF. The CDR3 DNA reads as TGCAGTGCTCGGTTTAGCGGGAGAGGGGTGCATGAGCAGTTCTTC.

The sample holds many counts of this clonotype. This rearrangement joins TRBV20-1 to TRBJ2-7; D possibly uses TRBD1 or TRBD2 (5 bases each). Germline lookup yields CDR1 DFQATT and CDR2 SNEGSKA (reference sequence). The CDR3 runs to 13 residues. The ends were cut back, 5 bases at V and 0 bases at J, with 11 bases in the middle. The CDR3 DNA reads as TGCAGTGCTTACGCAGGGAGCTCCTACGAGCAGTACTTC. Its translation: CSAYAGSSYEQYF.

J is TRBJ2-3 and V is TRBV5-4; D is possibly TRBD2 (5 bases). The CDR3 loop spans 14 amino acids. Trimming shortened V by 4 bases and J by 5 bases, and 14 bases separated the two germline ends. Germline loops: CDR1 SGHNT, CDR2 YYREEE (reference sequence). The CDR3 sequence: CASSQSSVRDTQYF. CDR3 coding DNA: TGTGCCAGCAGCCAAAGTAGCGTCCGAGATACGCAGTATTTT.

This clonotype has a count of ten or more. The CDR3 nucleotides read TGTGCCAGCAGTTCGCAACCGGGACTAGCGGGAGAGGTCCCAGATACGCAGTATTTT. It encodes CASSSQPGLAGEVPDTQYF. The chain combines TRBV6-2 or TRBV6-3 with TRBJ2-3; 14 nucleotides match TRBD2. The germline V gene encodes CDR1 MNHEY and CDR2 SVGEGT. This CDR3 has 19 amino acids. Trimming took 4 bases from V and 4 from J; bases not matched to a gene: 13.

In this sample, this clonotype turned up a few times. A much larger clone sits a single nucleotide away, making a read error possible. The CDR3 reads CSDGGGTHGYTF. In DNA form, the CDR3 reads TGCAGTGACGGGGGCGGAACCCATGGCTACACCTTC. V and J are TRBV20-1 and TRBJ1-2; D perhaps matches TRBD1 (6 bases). Germline CDR1 is DFQATT and CDR2 is SNEGSKA (reference sequence). V gave up 7 bases and J gave up 6 bases, with 15 bases separating them. The CDR3 contains 12 residues.

V usage is TRBV6-2 or TRBV6-3 and J usage is TRBJ2-2; D unclear. V was shortened by 8 bases and J by 7 bases, with 11 bases between the two germline ends. Germline V gives CDR1 MNHEY, CDR2 SVGEGT. The CDR3 extends over 12 amino acids. CDR3 coding DNA: TGTGCCAGCCTTAGGCACAACGGGGAGCTGTTTTTT. This codes for CASLRHNGELFF.

This clonotype was found many times. The gene calls are TRBV29-1 and TRBJ2-1; a weak D match, TRBD1 (5 bases). CDR3 size: 15 residues. Germline CDR1 reads SQVTM; CDR2 reads ANQGSEA. V lost 2 bases and J 7 bases, leaving 18 bases between the germline ends. The CDR3 region is CSVEPAAGLTNEQFF. CDR3 DNA: TGCAGCGTTGAACCCGCGGCAGGGCTAACGAATGAGCAGTTCTTC.

This clonotype has at least ten counts. V gene TRBV5-1 combines with J gene TRBJ1-2, with 9 bases fitting TRBD1. V trimming: 3 bases; J trimming: 3 bases; junction bases outside the gene matches: 12. The CDR3 spans 17 residues. Germline V lookup: CDR1 SGHRS, CDR2 YFSETQ. The CDR3 nucleotides read TGCGCCAGCAGCTCCGGGACAGGGTCTTTGGTTGACTATGGCTACACCTTC. Residues: CASSSGTGSLVDYGYTF.

This clonotype appeared many times. The chain recombines TRBV7-3 with TRBJ2-5; D is ambiguous. Germline V gene data show CDR1 as SGHTA and CDR2 as FQGTGA. Trimming stripped 3 bases from V and 1 base from J, with 6 bases between. The length of the CDR3 is 13 residues. The CDR3 here is CASSFNLQETQYF. CDR3 bases: TGTGCCAGCAGCTTTAACCTCCAAGAGACCCAGTACTTC.

This clonotype was found once. V is TRBV20-1 and J is TRBJ1-1; D gene unclear. Trimming removed 6 bases from V and 3 bases from J, with 8 bases in between. Germline CDR1 DFQATT, CDR2 SNEGSKA (reference sequence). This CDR3 has 11 residues. CDR3 sequence: CSAWTDTEAFF. DNA for the CDR3: TGCAGTGCCTGGACCGACACTGAAGCTTTCTTT.

This clonotype was observed many times. The chain employs TRBV28 and TRBJ2-7, with 8 bases aligning to TRBD2. Looked up from germline, CDR1 is MDHEN and CDR2 is SYDVKM. The CDR3 runs to 17 residues. The junction had 13 bases not matched to a gene; V was cut back by 6 bases and J by 0 bases. The CDR3, as DNA: TGTGCCAGCAGGCCGGGACTAGTGACTTCCTCCTCCTACGAGCAGTACTTC. This codes for CASRPGLVTSSSYEQYF.

This clonotype was seen many times. The chain links TRBV6-5 to TRBJ2-1, with TRBD1 matching over 7 bases. V was clipped by 6 bases and J by 2 bases; unmatched bases: 7. CDR1 and CDR2 from the germline V gene are MNHEY and SVGAGI. CDR3 length equals 15 residues. The CDR3 bases are TGTGCCAGCAGGGCGGACAGGAGCCCCTACAATGAGCAGTTCTTC. This gives the protein CASRADRSPYNEQFF.

This clonotype was observed at least ten times. The chain couples TRBV9 to TRBJ1-1; D possibly corresponds to TRBD1 (6 bases). V lost 3 bases, J lost 1 base, and 13 bases lay in between. There are 15 residues in the CDR3. Germline V CDR1 and CDR2: SGDLS, YYNGEE. The CDR3 loop reads CASSARGVGNTEAFF. CDR3 nucleotides: TGTGCCAGCAGCGCCAGGGGTGTGGGGAACACTGAAGCTTTCTTT.

This clonotype was observed at least ten times. The V and J genes are TRBV5-1 and TRBJ2-3; TRBD2 matches at 10 bases. J lost 5 bases, V lost 4 bases, and 4 bases had no gene match. CDR3 length equals 14 residues. Germline V gives CDR1 SGHRS, CDR2 YFSETQ. CDR3 nucleotide sequence: TGCGCCAGCAGCAGCGGGAGGGCCCAAGATACGCAGTATTTT. This gives the protein CASSSGRAQDTQYF.

In regard to this clonotype: A much larger clone is a single base away; this may be a read error. The chain couples TRBV6-2 or TRBV6-3 to TRBJ1-6, with D uncertain. Germline CDR1 is MNHEY and CDR2 is SVGEGT. CDR3 length equals 12 residues. The CDR3 here is CASFRLGSHLHF. The DNA for the CDR3 is TGTGCCAGCTTCCGACTTGGGTCACACCTCCACTTT.

The chain couples TRBV5-1 to TRBJ2-7, with 9 bases identical to TRBD2. Germline V gene sequence: CDR1 SGHRS, CDR2 YFSETQ. The CDR3 totals 15 residues. V was clipped by 0 bases and J by 5 bases; unmatched bases: 6. The CDR3 DNA sequence: TGCGCCAGCAGCTTGGTTCGACTAGCGGTAGACGAGCAGTACTTC. Its translation: CASSLVRLAVDEQYF.

In its sample, this clonotype was seen many times. The chain joins TRBV20-1 to TRBJ1-1; a weak D match, TRBD1 (5 bases). Germline-derived CDR1 and CDR2 are DFQATT and SNEGSKA (reference sequence). Trimming removed 0 bases at V and 8 bases at J, with 16 bases between. The CDR3 sequence is 14 residues long. In DNA form, the CDR3 reads TGCAGTGCTAGAGAGGGGGTTCAGGTTCGAGAAGCTTTCTTT. Protein: CSAREGVQVREAFF.

This clonotype was detected ten times or more. The chain joins TRBV5-1 to TRBJ2-5; 7 bases agree with TRBD1. V dropped 4 bases and J dropped 2; count of bases not matched to a gene: 5. Per germline, CDR1 SGHRS and CDR2 YFSETQ. The CDR3 sequence is 14 residues long. The DNA for the CDR3 is TGCGCCAGCAGCGCAGGGACAGAGCAAGAGACCCAGTACTTC. It yields the protein CASSAGTEQETQYF.

This clonotype was seen repeatedly, ten times or more. This chain links TRBV9 with TRBJ2-7; 14 bases fit TRBD2. CDR1 is SGDLS, CDR2 YYNGEE, per germline. The CDR3 consists of 19 residues. After removal of 4 bases from V and 3 bases from J, the junction contained 15 bases not matched to a gene. CDR3 in amino acids: CASSQGGTSGRVIHYEQYF. CDR3 nucleotides: TGTGCCAGCAGCCAGGGCGGGACTAGCGGGAGAGTCATTCACTACGAGCAGTACTTC.

This clonotype came up many times. J is TRBJ1-1 and V is TRBV5-6; TRBD1 matches at 9 bases. Trimming cost V 2 bases and J 7 bases; bases outside gene matches: 9. The germline gives CDR1 SGHDT, CDR2 YYEEEE. The CDR3 runs 15 residues. The CDR3 spells CASSFWDRALHEAFF. In nucleotides, the CDR3 is TGTGCCAGCAGCTTTTGGGACAGGGCCCTGCATGAAGCTTTCTTT.

This clonotype has ten or more counts. V gene TRBV5-1 combines with J gene TRBJ2-1, with 7 positions matching TRBD2. CDR3 length: 16 residues. CDR1 and CDR2 (germline): SGHRS, YFSETQ. The J segment lost 0 bases and the V segment lost 3 bases, leaving 6 bases of the junction unmatched. CDR3 DNA: TGCGCCAGCAGCTGGGGATTAGCGGGCTCCTACAATGAGCAGTTCTTC. It codes for CASSWGLAGSYNEQFF.

This clonotype was counted at least ten times. The genes are TRBV20-1 and TRBJ2-5, with a tentative D call TRBD1 (6 bases). This CDR3 spans 16 amino acids. The V end lost 3 bases, the J end lost 5 bases, and 22 bases lay between the germline ends. Germline V gene data show CDR1 as DFQATT and CDR2 as SNEGSKA (reference sequence). CDR3 bases: TGCAGTGCTAGCCCTTCACAGGGAAGACTTCGGGAGACCCAGTACTTC. It encodes CSASPSQGRLRETQYF.